The source of this T cell receptor (beta chain) is a study of blood T cells in healthy people across ages (dated by TCRdb to 2015 to 2017). With regard to the full study: In model experiments, template switching captured roughly one uniquely barcoded TCR beta cDNA molecule for every two T cells. Four age groups were formed from the donors: young (average about 16 years), middle-aged (approximately 40), aged (roughly 56) and long-lived (more than 75). Donors of different ages were randomly distributed across sequencing lanes to avoid experimental bias. To track age-related changes in TCR beta repertoire diversity, the study relied on deep sequencing normalized with unique cDNA molecular identifiers. For two donors (one aged 18 to 29 and one aged 80 or older), the study analyzed two additional independent replicas of 1 million unique cDNA reads from the same blood draw. Overall study results and their limits: A strong correlation was found between observed TCR beta diversity and the percentage of naive T cells measured by flow cytometry. The CMV infection status of donors was not known, potentially confounding age-related changes in expanded clonotypes. Compared with the aged group, the long-lived group had more naive CD4+ T cells, fewer expanded clones and increased TCR diversity, a pattern suggesting age selection. Total diversity estimates from one million sequenced T cells were considered lower bounds and underestimates. Bulk unsorted PBMC profiling prevented conclusive comparison of naive and antigen-experienced compartments. As age increased, observed TCR beta diversity per million T cells dropped in a roughly linear way, and a significant reduction was already evident by age around 41.

The receptor library was made with 5' RACE. Sequenced using an Illumina HiSeq 2500. A second PCR of about 7 to 12 cycles was run with a J-beta primer mix and a sample-barcoded 5' primer. A template-switch 5' adaptor carrying 12 random nucleotides introduced a unique molecular identifier onto each TCR beta cDNA molecule. Each sample yielded at least 2.5 million CDR3-containing paired-end reads. First-strand cDNA was synthesized from all RNA with the Mint cDNA synthesis kit, primed by a TRBC-specific oligonucleotide. Following uracil-DNA glycosylase treatment, a first 18-cycle PCR with universal primers M1SS and BC2_uni_R was performed on all cDNA. For the original study's pipeline: Normalization of each sample was performed by random selection of 1 million high-quality reads, each carrying a distinct molecular identifier. Reads sharing molecular identifiers were discarded rather than binned into consensus sequences. MiTCR, set to a Q25 quality threshold and the strictest error-elimination algorithm, was used for CDR3 identification, clonotype clustering and error correction. A nonparametric unseen species model using Euler transformation provided a lower-bound estimate of total TCR beta diversity. TCRdb reprocessing: public reads trimmed at Q25 with fastp, clones called with MiXCR, in-frame beta chains kept. Rows are combined by CDR3 protein, so each entry shows the most common genes and DNA. For this entry, the V and J calls and clone size follow TCRdb and not the study's own pipeline. The sample table shows about 730,000 distinct CDR3 sequences, and around 40% are seen once. The ten largest clones add up to under 25% of the sample.

The approximately 39 donors, aged about 6 to 95 years, were systemically healthy Caucasian individuals from Russia. Approximately 9 milliliters of peripheral blood were collected from each donor into EDTA-treated Vacutainer tubes. Ficoll-Paque density-gradient centrifugation was used to isolate PBMCs, with at least 6 million per sample. Trizol reagent was used to extract total RNA from PBMCs, with at least 6 micrograms per sample. Naive CD45RAhigh/CD27high T cell percentages were measured by flow cytometry on a PBMC aliquot from every donor. This clonotype occurred a few times. Its antigen is unknown. Base quality data are lacking; no much larger clone is found one base away. Trimming removed 3 bases from V and 3 bases from J; the gene matches leave 3 bases unexplained. CDR1 and CDR2 were assigned from the germline V gene as SGHRS and YFSETQ. The CDR3 sequence holds 14 residues, the cysteine and phenylalanine included. Kept here is only the CDR3 DNA, which spans 42 bases and is read in frame from base 1.

This TCR was sampled from a woman aged 60-75 years in good health. This chain is built from TRBV5-1 and TRBJ1-2; 9 central nucleotides agree with TRBD1. Sequenced input: blood. Read as DNA, the sequence is TGCGCCAGCAGCTCACAGGGGGCTGACTATGGCTACACCTTC. Its coded protein is CASSSQGADYGYTF.